Listed below are T cell receptor beta chains from one sample, sequenced in a study of T cell changes during pregnancy in multiple sclerosis. The data were produced by immunoSEQ multiplex PCR, yet TCRdb's version contains in-frame clones alone and is incomplete. The sample carries 90,000 to 130,000 clones, 92% recorded once. The material sequenced was peripheral blood, taken in the third trimester of pregnancy. These receptors all stem from a female donor with multiple sclerosis, enrolled in a pregnancy study. CDR3s include the opening cysteine and the closing phenylalanine or tryptophan. A D gene is named only where the DNA matches it firmly. Clone size appears in some rows only: once, few, many, or a class for an expanded clone.

v_call	clone_size	cdr3_length	j_call	d_call	cdr3_aa	cdr3_nt
TRBV6-4	.	14	TRBJ2-1	TRBD2	CASRPGLAKGEQFF	TGTGCCAGCAGGCCGGGACTAGCGAAGGGTGAGCAGTTCTTC
TRBV19	.	16	TRBJ2-1	TRBD2	CASSIATSGGLSEQFF	TGTGCCAGTAGTATAGCGACTAGCGGGGGGCTAAGTGAGCAGTTCTTC
TRBV6-5	.	14	TRBJ2-1	.	CASSYSEDYNEQFF	TGTGCCAGCAGTTACTCTGAGGACTACAATGAGCAGTTCTTC
TRBV9	.	13	TRBJ1-1	TRBD1	CASRGTGGAWAFF	TGTGCCAGCAGAGGGACAGGGGGCGCGTGGGCTTTCTTT
TRBV6-5	.	12	TRBJ2-7	.	CASKEDPYEQYF	TGTGCCAGCAAGGAGGACCCCTACGAGCAGTACTTC
TRBV19	.	16	TRBJ1-1	TRBD1	CASSITPDRGNTEAFF	TGTGCCAGTAGTATAACCCCAGACAGGGGAAACACTGAAGCTTTCTTT
TRBV6-5	.	13	TRBJ1-2	.	CASSYSRGGGYTF	TGTGCCAGCAGTTACTCGAGGGGGGGTGGCTACACCTTC
TRBV6-1	.	16	TRBJ1-2	.	CASSEALRGNHYGYTF	TGTGCCAGCAGTGAAGCTCTCAGGGGAAACCACTATGGCTACACCTTC
TRBV2	.	13	TRBJ2-7	.	CASVRDITYEQYF	TGTGCCAGCGTGAGGGACATCACCTACGAGCAGTACTTC
TRBV5-1	.	18	TRBJ1-3	.	CASSLAGGEIPSGNTIYF	TGCGCCAGCAGCTTGGCTGGGGGGGAGATACCCTCTGGAAACACCATATATTTT
TRBV30	.	13	TRBJ2-1	TRBD2	CAWSVGRVDEQFF	TGTGCCTGGAGTGTAGGGAGGGTAGATGAGCAGTTCTTC
TRBV5-1	.	14	TRBJ1-2	TRBD1	CASSLGRDREGYTF	TGCGCCAGCAGCTTGGGGAGGGACAGAGAGGGCTACACCTTC
TRBV5-1	.	15	TRBJ1-1	TRBD1	CASRLRTGLNTEAFF	TGCGCCAGCAGACTCAGGACAGGCCTAAACACTGAAGCTTTCTTT
TRBV7-6	.	12	TRBJ1-1	.	CASTQMNTEAFF	TGTGCCAGCACACAGATGAACACTGAAGCTTTCTTT
TRBV5-6	.	15	TRBJ2-7	.	CASSLDDSFTYEQYF	TGTGCCAGCAGCTTGGATGACTCCTTCACCTACGAGCAGTACTTC
TRBV11-2	once	16	TRBJ1-1	TRBD1	CASSQGTGTLFAEAFF	TGTGCCAGCAGCCAGGGGACAGGGACGCTGTTCGCTGAAGCTTTCTTT
TRBV18	.	14	TRBJ2-2	.	CASSLQGAPGELFF	TGTGCCAGCTCTCTACAGGGAGCCCCCGGGGAGCTGTTTTTT
TRBV30	few	12	TRBJ1-1	.	CAWSLPGTEAFF	TGTGCCTGGAGCCTCCCCGGGACTGAAGCTTTCTTT
TRBV19	.	14	TRBJ1-2	.	CASKVGQGNYGYTF	TGTGCCAGTAAAGTGGGCCAGGGTAACTATGGCTACACCTTC
TRBV11-1	.	15	TRBJ2-1	.	CASSLSEGRESEQFF	TGTGCCAGCAGCTTATCGGAAGGCCGGGAGAGTGAGCAGTTCTTC
TRBV10-3	.	14	TRBJ1-5	.	CAISESRGDQPQHF	TGTGCCATCAGTGAGTCGCGGGGGGATCAGCCCCAGCATTTT
TRBV5-6	.	14	TRBJ2-5	.	CASSLLGRVETQYF	TGTGCCAGCAGCTTGCTAGGCAGGGTGGAGACCCAGTACTTC
TRBV9	.	15	TRBJ1-6	TRBD1	CASSGTGVRNSPLHF	TGTGCCAGCAGCGGGACAGGGGTGCGGAATTCACCCCTCCACTTT
TRBV18	.	12	TRBJ2-7	TRBD1	CASSQGAYEQYF	TGTGCCAGCTCACAGGGGGCTTACGAGCAGTACTTC
TRBV18	.	15	TRBJ1-5	TRBD1	CASSPGQGGNQPQHF	TGTGCCAGCTCACCGGGACAGGGAGGAAATCAGCCCCAGCATTTT
TRBV7-3	.	14	TRBJ2-2	.	CASSRYQGTGELFF	TGTGCCAGCAGCAGATATCAGGGAACCGGGGAGCTGTTTTTT
TRBV7-6	.	13	TRBJ2-3	.	CASSLDRANTQYF	TGTGCCAGCAGCTTAGACAGGGCGAATACGCAGTATTTT
TRBV7-3	.	15	TRBJ2-3	TRBD2	CASSFGLARPDTQYF	TGTGCCAGCAGCTTCGGACTAGCGCGGCCAGATACGCAGTATTTT
TRBV19	.	13	TRBJ1-1	TRBD1	CASRDRVGTEAFF	TGTGCCAGTAGGGACAGGGTGGGCACTGAAGCTTTCTTT
TRBV2	.	17	TRBJ1-1	.	CASSEDLRGGWVTEAFF	TGTGCCAGCAGTGAAGATCTGCGGGGTGGATGGGTCACTGAAGCTTTCTTT
TRBV9	.	17	TRBJ2-1	TRBD2	CASSGGISSGTYNEQFF	TGTGCCAGCAGCGGAGGGATCTCTAGCGGAACATACAATGAGCAGTTCTTC
TRBV19	.	12	TRBJ1-1	TRBD1	CASSSSTGEAFF	TGTGCCAGTAGTTCGTCGACAGGGGAAGCTTTCTTT
TRBV5-1	.	17	TRBJ2-2	TRBD2	CASSPGLAGGQSGELFF	TGCGCCAGCAGCCCCGGACTAGCGGGAGGTCAGAGCGGGGAGCTGTTTTTT
TRBV19	.	15	TRBJ2-7	TRBD2	CASTPSGASSYEQYF	TGTGCCAGTACCCCTAGCGGGGCTAGCTCCTACGAGCAGTACTTC
TRBV6-5	.	16	TRBJ1-4	TRBD1	CASSSTRGRIVEKLFF	TGTGCCAGCAGTTCCACGAGGGGGCGCATTGTCGAAAAACTGTTTTTT
TRBV5-1	once	16	TRBJ2-3	.	CASSPPDSLSTDTQYF	TGCGCCAGCAGCCCCCCCGACAGCCTTAGCACAGATACGCAGTATTTT